A selection of T cell receptor beta chains follows, all from one sample in a study of tumor-infiltrating lymphocytes in oesophageal squamous cell carcinoma. TCRdb fed the PCR reads into MiXCR, producing one record per CDR3 protein. This table holds roughly 13,000 distinct CDR3 sequences, roughly 46% found once. The sequenced sample was normal esophageal tissue next to the tumor. The receptors come from a male donor with esophageal squamous cell carcinoma. Each CDR3 is given with its conserved first and last residue. A D gene is named only where the DNA matches it firmly. Rows may omit the clone size; those that give it use once, few, many or a size class.

j_call clone_size v_call d_call cdr3_aa cdr3_nt
TRBJ2-1 NA TRBV7-9 TRBD2 CASSLVGLAGGNEQFF TGTGCCAGCAGCTTAGTCGGACTAGCGGGCGGCAATGAGCAGTTCTTC
TRBJ1-6 few TRBV7-9 TRBD1 CASSTWDREMGNSPLHF TGTGCCAGCAGCACCTGGGACAGGGAAATGGGTAATTCACCCCTCCACTTT
TRBJ2-7 NA TRBV7-6 NA CASSLGADSYEQYF TGTGCCAGCAGCTTAGGTGCAGACTCCTACGAGCAGTACTTC
TRBJ2-3 many TRBV10-2 NA CASSVGRSTDTQYF TGCGCCAGCAGTGTCGGAAGAAGCACAGATACGCAGTATTTT
TRBJ2-1 NA TRBV7-3 TRBD2 CASSPGGTTYNEQFF TGTGCCAGCAGCCCCGGGGGGACTACCTACAATGAGCAGTTCTTC
TRBJ2-1 NA TRBV28 TRBD2 CASRLGWFDGTTVYNEQFF TGTGCCAGCAGGCTGGGGTGGTTTGACGGGACTACGGTCTACAATGAGCAGTTCTTC
TRBJ2-5 once TRBV6-6 NA CASSYSWSNQETQYF TGTGCCAGCAGTTACTCCTGGTCGAACCAAGAGACCCAGTACTTC
TRBJ2-1 medium-sized TRBV6-1 NA CASSEAQGSPYNEQFF TGTGCCAGCAGTGAAGCTCAGGGGTCTCCCTACAATGAGCAGTTCTTC
TRBJ1-3 many TRBV5-1 TRBD1 CASSDLQGLSGNTIYF TGCGCCAGCAGCGACCTACAGGGGCTATCAGGAAACACCATATATTTT
TRBJ2-3 NA TRBV4-3 TRBD1 CASSQGTGTDTQYF TGCGCCAGCAGCCAGGGGACAGGGACAGATACGCAGTATTTT
TRBJ2-5 many TRBV27 NA CASSPGRGGETQYF TGTGCCAGCAGTCCGGGGAGAGGGGGGGAGACCCAGTACTTC
TRBJ2-3 few TRBV28 NA CASIDSSTDTQYF TGTGCCAGCATCGACAGTAGCACAGATACGCAGTATTTT
TRBJ2-5 few TRBV7-9 NA CASSLANGIETQYF TGTGCCAGCAGCTTAGCGAACGGGATCGAGACCCAGTACTTC
TRBJ2-7 NA TRBV7-2 TRBD2 CASSHTSGISEQYF TGTGCCAGCAGCCATACTAGCGGGATATCCGAGCAGTACTTC
TRBJ2-1 NA TRBV27 TRBD1 CASSLRGDRGANEQFF TGTGCCAGCAGTTTAAGAGGGGACAGGGGGGCCAATGAGCAGTTCTTC
TRBJ1-3 NA TRBV19 NA CASSLSPPGASGNTIYF TGTGCCAGTAGTTTATCTCCCCCAGGGGCGTCTGGAAACACCATATATTTT
TRBJ2-1 NA TRBV12-3/TRBV12-4 NA CASSSLVTGGEQFF TGTGCCAGCAGTTCCCTCGTCACGGGCGGGGAGCAGTTCTTC
TRBJ2-5 medium-sized TRBV11-2 NA CASSLDWQETQYF TGTGCCAGCAGCTTAGACTGGCAAGAGACCCAGTACTTC
TRBJ1-2 NA TRBV7-2 TRBD1 CASSLYRDREYGYTF TGTGCCAGCAGCTTGTACAGGGACAGGGAATATGGCTACACCTTC
TRBJ1-5 NA TRBV10-2 NA CASSELGNQPQHF TGCGCCAGCAGTGAGTTAGGGAATCAGCCCCAGCATTTT
TRBJ2-3 once TRBV5-1 NA CASKEEVPDTQYF TGCGCCAGCAAAGAGGAAGTCCCAGATACGCAGTATTTT
TRBJ2-5 NA TRBV7-2 NA CASSSISTGETQYF TGTGCCAGCAGCTCTATATCGACCGGAGAGACCCAGTACTTC
TRBJ1-5 NA TRBV7-2 NA CASSFYQNQPQHF TGTGCCAGCAGCTTCTACCAAAATCAGCCCCAGCATTTT
TRBJ2-1 many TRBV19 TRBD1 CASSPLRDSYNEQFF TGTGCCAGTAGCCCCCTTAGGGACAGCTACAATGAGCAGTTCTTC
TRBJ1-2 NA TRBV18 TRBD1 CASSPGRQGTGGYTF TGTGCCAGCTCACCGGGGAGACAGGGGACCGGGGGCTACACCTTC
TRBJ2-7 NA TRBV5-1 TRBD2 CASSSVAGGIYNEQYF TGCGCCAGCAGCTCCGTAGCGGGAGGGATCTACAATGAGCAGTACTTC
TRBJ2-7 NA TRBV6-1 TRBD1 CASSPLIPGQGSSYEQYF TGTGCCAGCAGTCCACTGATCCCGGGACAGGGAAGCTCCTACGAGCAGTACTTC
TRBJ2-1 NA TRBV7-2 TRBD2 CASSLIAGGSGLYNEQFF TGTGCCAGCAGCTTAATTGCTGGGGGTAGCGGGCTCTACAATGAGCAGTTCTTC
TRBJ2-1 few TRBV6-1 NA CASSWSSSYNEQFF TGTGCCAGCAGTTGGTCCAGCTCCTACAATGAGCAGTTCTTC
TRBJ2-1 NA TRBV11-2 NA CASSLDRPGLGNSPLHF TGTGCCAGCAGCTTAGATCGACCAGGCCTCGGGAATTCACCCCTCCACTTC
TRBJ2-1 NA TRBV11-2 NA CASSFSRRNEQFF TGTGCCAGCAGCTTTTCCCGAAGGAATGAGCAGTTCTTC
TRBJ1-5 NA TRBV7-6 TRBD1 CASSFQGANQPQHF TGTGCCAGCAGCTTCCAGGGGGCGAATCAGCCCCAGCATTTT
TRBJ2-3 NA TRBV6-1 NA CASSVRDTQYF TGTGCCAGCAGTGTGCGAGATACGCAGTATTTT
TRBJ1-2 few TRBV28 NA CASSFVKHGYTF TGTGCCAGCAGTTTTGTGAAACATGGCTACACCTTC
TRBJ2-1 NA TRBV7-3 NA CASSSGPPPYNEQFF TGTGCCAGCAGCTCGGGACCGCCCCCCTACAATGAGCAGTTCTTC
TRBJ2-3 many TRBV14 NA CASSPPDGDTQYF TGTGCCAGCAGTCCCCCCGACGGAGATACGCAGTATTTT
TRBJ1-2 many TRBV10-2 NA CASSETDGPNGYTF TGCGCCAGCAGTGAGACCGACGGTCCAAATGGCTACACCTTC
TRBJ2-1 NA TRBV7-2 TRBD2 CASSRYGRSYNEQFF TGTGCCAGCAGCAGGTACGGGAGGTCTTACAATGAGCAGTTCTTC
TRBJ2-5 few TRBV4-2 TRBD2 CASSLRGLATQETQYF TGTGCCAGCAGCCTCCGGGGACTAGCAACGCAAGAGACCCAGTACTTC
TRBJ2-5 NA TRBV7-2 TRBD2 CASSLASGRLQETQYF TGTGCCAGCAGCTTAGCGAGCGGGAGATTGCAAGAGACCCAGTACTTC
TRBJ1-5 NA TRBV9 NA CASSVGVQGDQPQHF TGTGCCAGCAGCGTAGGAGTACAGGGCGATCAGCCCCAGCATTTT
TRBJ2-5 NA TRBV7-2 TRBD2 CASSKGTSGRETQYF TGTGCCAGCAGCAAAGGGACTAGCGGGAGGGAGACCCAGTACTTC
TRBJ2-2 medium-sized TRBV6-1 NA CASSLSGTGVVLAGRTGELFF TGTGCCAGCAGTCTATCCGGGACAGGGGTTGTACTAGCGGGACGAACCGGGGAGCTGTTTTTT
TRBJ2-1 few TRBV28 TRBD2 CASSFLLAGNNEQFF TGTGCCAGCAGTTTTTTACTAGCGGGGAACAATGAGCAGTTCTTC
TRBJ2-7 many TRBV11-2 NA CASSLVRGAGYEQYF TGTGCCAGCAGCTTAGTTAGGGGCGCGGGGTACGAGCAGTACTTC
TRBJ2-7 once TRBV6-6 NA CASSYSRGVGPYNEQYF TGTGCCAGCAGTTACTCGAGGGGGGTAGGGCCCTACAATGAGCAGTACTTC
TRBJ1-2 NA TRBV28 NA CASRKQGPYGYTF TGTGCCAGCAGGAAACAGGGACCCTATGGCTACACCTTC